The clone carrying this T cell receptor beta chain was recorded at least ten times. This sample was taken from a study of Graves' ophthalmopathy and Graves' hyperthyroidism. Scientists amplified the TCR beta CDR3 regions from RNA transcripts. The library came from an HTBI-primed first-round RT-PCR and a second-round multiplex PCR. In TCRdb, the multiplex PCR reads were re-called with MiXCR into one record per CDR3 protein. The repertoire holds approximately 1.2 million distinct CDR3 sequences, 36% seen once, with approximately 10% in the top ten. Certain patients, namely those with other autoimmune diseases, uncontrolled infections, pregnancy or lactation, were excluded. The CDR3 extends over 12 amino acids. CDR1 SEHNR and CDR2 FQNEAQ come from the germline V gene (reference sequence). The ends were cut back, 6 bases at V and 4 bases at J, with 9 bases in the middle.

Material: peripheral blood or thyroid tissue (not recorded which). This receptor was taken from an adult man with Graves' hyperthyroidism. The V and J genes are TRBV7-9 and TRBJ1-1; D is uncertain. The CDR3 coding sequence is TGTGCCAGCAGTAAGTGGGGCACTGAAGCTTTCTTT. The encoded protein is CASSKWGTEAFF.